Below, 8 T cell receptor beta chains from the same sample are listed, as sequenced in a study of lymphopenia after photon versus proton radiotherapy. Generated by immunoSEQ multiplex PCR, the TCRdb table keeps only in-frame clones and is missing some. This sample has approximately 30,000 clones, with roughly four fifths found just once. The material was peripheral blood, obtained from a patient treated with photon-based radiotherapy. These TCRs come from a woman aged 50 to 60 with pancreatic cancer.

The chain couples TRBV4-1 to TRBJ1-1; possible D gene TRBD1, 5 bases. Germline CDR1 is MGHRA and CDR2 is YSYEKL. V was trimmed by 0 bases and J by 4 bases, leaving 12 bases between them. This CDR3 contains 15 residues. The CDR3 here is CASSQDGGGGTEAFF. CDR3 DNA: TGCGCCAGCAGCCAAGATGGGGGAGGAGGCACTGAAGCTTTCTTT.

The gene calls are TRBV14 and TRBJ2-1; D possibly corresponds to TRBD2 (5 bases). Trimming stripped 4 bases from V and 1 base from J, with 8 bases between. The CDR3 totals 14 residues. The germline V gene has CDR1 SGHDN and CDR2 FVKESK. DNA for the CDR3: TGTGCCAGCAGCCCGGGGAATTCCTACAATGAGCAGTTCTTC. Amino acids: CASSPGNSYNEQFF.

The V call is TRBV6-6, the J call TRBJ2-7; D is unclear. The V end lost 4 bases, the J end lost 6 bases, and 19 bases lay between the germline ends. From germline, CDR1 is MNHNY and CDR2 SVGAGI (reference sequence). The CDR3 loop spans 15 amino acids. The CDR3 DNA is TGTGCCAGCAGTTTACAGATGGCCCGTACCACCGAGCAGTACTTC. Protein: CASSLQMARTTEQYF.

The rearrangement uses TRBV9 and TRBJ1-1; D unresolved. Germline-derived CDR1 and CDR2 are SGDLS and YYNGEE. V shed 3 bases and J shed 7 bases, with 10 bases lying between them. This CDR3 is built from 12 residues. Written as DNA, the CDR3 is TGTGCCAGCAGCGCCGCGGGGAGTGAAGCTTTCTTT. Residues: CASSAAGSEAFF.

The chain has TRBV7-2 and TRBJ1-1, with 9 bases lining up with TRBD1. This CDR3 region has 16 residues. CDR1 and CDR2 from the germline V gene are SGHTA and FQGNSA. J was trimmed by 1 base and V by 4 bases; bases with no gene match: 7. The CDR3 protein is CASSSPKGQGNTEAFF. Here the CDR3 DNA reads TGTGCCAGCAGCTCCCCCAAGGGACAGGGGAACACTGAAGCTTTCTTT. The variable domain in full, completed from reference TRBV7-2 and TRBJ1-1, reads GAGVSQSPSNKVTEKGKDVELRCDPISGHTALYWYRQSLGQGLEFLIYFQGNSAPDKSGLPSDRFSAERTGGSVSTLTIQRTQQEDSAVYLCASSSPKGQGNTEAFFGQGTRLTVV.

The V gene is TRBV5-1, the J gene TRBJ2-1; D uncertain. V lost 5 bases to trimming and J lost 0 bases, with 9 bases between them. CDR1 and CDR2 (germline): SGHRS, YFSETQ. The CDR3 has 14 residues. In DNA form, the CDR3 reads TGCGCCAGCAGTATAGGGAACTCCTACAATGAGCAGTTCTTC. Residues: CASSIGNSYNEQFF. Complete variable domain (other parts from reference TRBV5-1 and TRBJ2-1): KAGVTQTPRYLIKTRGQQVTLSCSPISGHRSVSWYQQTPGQGLQFLFEYFSETQRNKGNFPGRFSGRQFSNSRSEMNVSTLELGDSALYLCASSIGNSYNEQFFGPGTRLTVL.

This clone was counted a few times. The chain is built from TRBV7-9 and TRBJ1-3, with TRBD1 as a possible D gene (5 bases). Germline assignment: CDR1 SEHNR and CDR2 FQNEAQ (reference sequence). The V end was cut by 10 bases, the J end by 1 base, with 11 bases between. The CDR3 consists of 13 residues. CDR3 loop: CATEQESGNTIYF. The DNA for the CDR3 is TGTGCCACCGAACAGGAGTCTGGAAACACCATATATTTT. The whole variable domain, filled in from reference TRBV7-9 and TRBJ1-3, reads DTGVSQNPRHKITKRGQNVTFRCDPISEHNRLYWYRQTLGQGPEFLTYFQNEAQLEKSRLLSDRFSAERPKGSFSTLEIQRTEQGDSAMYLCATEQESGNTIYFGEGSWLTVV.

V and J are TRBV28 and TRBJ2-7, with TRBD1 identical over 9 bases. Trimming took 5 bases from V and 5 from J; bases not matched to a gene: 10. The CDR3 covers 15 residues. Germline CDR1 reads MDHEN; CDR2 reads SYDVKM. CDR3 residues: CASSPWDRESNEQYF. The CDR3 DNA reads as TGTGCCAGCAGTCCATGGGACAGGGAGTCCAACGAGCAGTACTTC.